The clone carrying this T cell receptor beta chain was counted only a few times. What it binds is unknown. This sample was included in a study of post-analysis software for immune sequencing data. General observations from the study: Normalized Chao1 diversity was significantly lower in multiple sclerosis patients than in controls. Samples from a shared batch, those prepared together, strongly co-clustered by F measure. Included in a set of five TRBV segments more frequent in patients than controls were TRBV5-6, TRBV5-1 and TRBV20-1.

Germline lookup yields CDR1 MDHEN and CDR2 SYDVKM. V was pared by 3 bases and J by 2 bases, with 14 bases between. The CDR3 consists of 15 residues. Incorporated into the TCR beta cDNA libraries were unique molecular identifiers, which served to reduce PCR and sequencing biases. TCRdb recomputed calls from the PCR reads with MiXCR, one row per CDR3 protein. Among hundreds of thousands of distinct CDR3 sequences, roughly 45% were seen once, and the ten largest hold 9.5% to 13%. The rearrangement links TRBV28 to TRBJ2-7; no clear D gene. This TCR was recovered from a girl between 10 and 17 years old with multiple sclerosis. The sequenced sample was blood. The chain's CDR3 is CASSFPSEIPYEQYF. In DNA form, the CDR3 reads TGTGCCAGCAGTTTCCCCTCGGAGATTCCCTACGAGCAGTACTTC.